This is a list of T cell receptor beta chains from one sample in a study of human T cells and chemical hapten exposure. TCRdb redid the calling of the RACE reads with MiXCR, one entry per CDR3 protein. This sample has some 380,000 distinct CDR3 sequences, with 4.8% found just once. The sequencing used whole blood, collected in connection with sensitization to the hapten diphenylcyclopropenone (DPC). These TCRs come from a woman between 45 and 60 years old with alopecia areata. Some clones in this sample may be carry-over from other donors' samples. The CDR3 runs from the conserved cysteine through the conserved F or W. The D gene is left open where the match is weak. Clone size appears in some rows only: once, few, many, or a class for an expanded clone.

d_call | clone_size | j_call | cdr3_length | v_call | cdr3_nt | cdr3_aa
NA | many | TRBJ2-3 | 16 | TRBV11-2 | TGTGCCAGCAGCTCGTACTCAGGCGGAGGGACAGATACGCAGTATTTT | CASSSYSGGGTDTQYF
NA | NA | TRBJ1-2 | 16 | TRBV6-1 | TGTGCCAGCAGTGAACCGGGGGCTTACCCTAACTATGGCTACACCTTC | CASSEPGAYPNYGYTF
TRBD1 | NA | TRBJ2-3 | 15 | TRBV18 | TGTGCCAGCTCACGACCGGGACAGATCACAGATACGCAGTATTTT | CASSRPGQITDTQYF
TRBD1 | few | TRBJ2-3 | 14 | TRBV20-1 | TGCAGTGCTCGATGGGACAGGGGCCCAGATACGCAGTATTTT | CSARWDRGPDTQYF
NA | many | TRBJ2-2 | 15 | TRBV4-2 | TGTGCCAGCAGCCAAGAGAGGGTGAACACCGGGGAGCTGTTTTTT | CASSQERVNTGELFF
TRBD2 | many | TRBJ2-1 | 16 | TRBV24-1 | TGTGCCACCAGTGATCCGACTAGCGGGGGGGTTAATGAGCAGTTCTTC | CATSDPTSGGVNEQFF
TRBD2 | many | TRBJ2-2 | 16 | TRBV20-1 | TGCAGTGCTAGAGATAGCCTAGCGGGCCCGTCAGGGGAGCTGTTTTTT | CSARDSLAGPSGELFF
NA | many | TRBJ1-6 | 12 | TRBV25-1 | TGTGCCAGCAAGGGGGGGGGTTCACCCCTCCACTTT | CASKGGGSPLHF
TRBD1 | few | TRBJ1-4 | 13 | TRBV7-9 | TGTGCCAGCGTGGGGGCGACAGGGGAAAAACTGTTTTTT | CASVGATGEKLFF
NA | few | TRBJ2-2 | 16 | TRBV6-5 | TGTGCCAGCAGAATTCCGACACCCTTGAACACCGGGGAGCTGTTTTTT | CASRIPTPLNTGELFF
NA | few | TRBJ2-3 | 17 | TRBV6-1 | TGTGCCAGCAGTGAAGTCGTCTCGACAGGGCGGGGAGATACGCAGTATTTT | CASSEVVSTGRGDTQYF
NA | few | TRBJ1-6 | 14 | TRBV6-6 | TGTGCCAGCACCGCCCCGGAGGGTAATTCACCCCTCCACTTT | CASTAPEGNSPLHF
NA | NA | TRBJ2-7 | 12 | TRBV5-1 | TGCGCCAGCAGGCGGGACTCATCCGAGCAGTACTTC | CASRRDSSEQYF
NA | NA | TRBJ1-6 | 16 | TRBV27 | TGTGCCAGCAGTTTACCCCGGGGCTCCTATAATTCACCCCTCCACTTT | CASSLPRGSYNSPLHF
NA | many | TRBJ1-2 | 17 | TRBV4-3 | TGCGCCAGCAGCCAATTCACCCCGGGACAACCAAACTATGGCTACACCTTC | CASSQFTPGQPNYGYTF
NA | many | TRBJ2-7 | 13 | TRBV18 | TGTGCCAGCTCGCCGAGGGCAGGGGACGAGCAGTACTTC | CASSPRAGDEQYF
NA | few | TRBJ2-2 | 16 | TRBV12-3/TRBV12-4 | TGTGCCAGCAGTTTAATTGCGCAGGCGAACACCGGGGAGCTGTTTTTT | CASSLIAQANTGELFF
NA | NA | TRBJ1-1 | 16 | TRBV18 | TGTGCCAGCTCACCACCGGGGCATGGGCCCGGCACTGAAGCTTTCTTT | CASSPPGHGPGTEAFF
NA | NA | TRBJ1-5 | 15 | TRBV3-1 | TGTGCCAGCAGCCAAAAACAGGGTAGCAATCAGCCCCAGCATTTT | CASSQKQGSNQPQHF
NA | many | TRBJ1-5 | 15 | TRBV7-2 | TGTGCCAGCAGCTTAGCATCCCAGAACAATCAGCCCCAGCATTTT | CASSLASQNNQPQHF
NA | NA | TRBJ2-1 | 14 | TRBV24-1 | TGTGCCACCAGTGATTTCATGGGGTACAATGAGCAGTTCTTC | CATSDFMGYNEQFF
NA | few | TRBJ1-2 | 11 | TRBV20-1 | TGCAGTGCTAGAGATCTGAATGGCTACACCTTC | CSARDLNGYTF
TRBD1 | NA | TRBJ1-6 | 14 | TRBV5-1 | TGCGCCAGCAGCTTGGACCCCAGGGGGATTCCCCTCCACTTT | CASSLDPRGIPLHF
TRBD1 | few | TRBJ2-7 | 16 | TRBV2 | TGTGCCAGCAGTGCCCCCCCCGGGACAGGGTCCTACGAGCAGTACTTC | CASSAPPGTGSYEQYF
TRBD1 | few | TRBJ2-3 | 14 | TRBV6-5 | TGTGCCAGCTCCCGGACAGGGGATATGTATACGCAGTATTTT | CASSRTGDMYTQYF
NA | many | TRBJ1-5 | 14 | TRBV29-1 | TGCAGCGTTTCTGAGGGATATAGCAATCAGCCCCAGCATTTT | CSVSEGYSNQPQHF
NA | NA | TRBJ2-5 | 15 | TRBV2 | TGTGCCAGCATTCGGAGCGGAGAGTACCAAGAGACCCAGTACTTC | CASIRSGEYQETQYF
NA | NA | TRBJ2-1 | 14 | TRBV6-5 | TGTGCCAGCAGTTGGCGGACTAGGGGGGGTGAGCAGTTCTTC | CASSWRTRGGEQFF
NA | few | TRBJ1-1 | 13 | TRBV28 | TGTGCCAGCAGTTTATGGCAGAACACTGAAGCTTTCTTT | CASSLWQNTEAFF
NA | few | TRBJ1-4 | 15 | TRBV9 | TGTGCCAGCAGCGTAGAACCCGGCATTAATGAAAAACTGTTCTTT | CASSVEPGINEKLFF
NA | many | TRBJ2-1 | 14 | TRBV11-2 | TGTGCCAGCAGCTTAGATCACCAATACAATGAGCAGTTCTTC | CASSLDHQYNEQFF
TRBD2 | few | TRBJ2-3 | 18 | TRBV11-2 | TGTGCCAGCAGCTCTAACTCCGGCGGGGAGGGAGGCACAGATACGCAGTATTTT | CASSSNSGGEGGTDTQYF
NA | NA | TRBJ2-3 | 15 | TRBV7-6 | TGTGCCAGCAGCCAAGGTGGGGGATCCACAGATACGCAGTATTTT | CASSQGGGSTDTQYF
NA | few | TRBJ1-1 | 13 | TRBV6-6 | TGTGCCAGCACCCCCTCTACCCGAACTGAAGCTTTCTTT | CASTPSTRTEAFF
NA | few | TRBJ2-4 | 14 | TRBV2 | TGTGCCAGTACAGTGGCACTAGCCAAAAACATTCAGTACTTC | CASTVALAKNIQYF
TRBD2 | NA | TRBJ2-3 | 20 | TRBV6-1 | TGTGCCAGCAGTCGGGTACCTTCTAGCGGGGGGGGCACTAGCACAGATACGCAGTATTTT | CASSRVPSSGGGTSTDTQYF
TRBD2 | NA | TRBJ2-1 | 15 | TRBV3-1 | TGTGCCAGCAGCCAAGGCGGGGGGTTCTACAATGAGCAGTTCTTC | CASSQGGGFYNEQFF
NA | few | TRBJ1-4 | 15 | TRBV12-3/TRBV12-4 | TGTGCCAGCAGTTCCCTCCGGAGGTCTAATGAAAAACTGTTTTTT | CASSSLRRSNEKLFF
TRBD1 | NA | TRBJ1-5 | 15 | TRBV9 | TGTGCCAGCAGCATCGGGACAGCGAGCGAGGAGCCCCAGCATTTT | CASSIGTASEEPQHF
NA | NA | TRBJ1-5 | 14 | TRBV19 | TGTGCCAGCGAGGCCGGGGGCGGCAATCAGCCCCAGCATTTT | CASEAGGGNQPQHF
TRBD1 | few | TRBJ1-3 | 14 | TRBV12-3/TRBV12-4 | TGTGCCAGCAGAGGACAGGGGGGAAGAAACACCATATATTTT | CASRGQGGRNTIYF
NA | NA | TRBJ2-1 | 15 | TRBV20-1 | TGCAGTGCCCTCCGTTCCGTCCAGGGCTACAATGAGCAGTTCTTC | CSALRSVQGYNEQFF
NA | many | TRBJ1-3 | 13 | TRBV10-2 | TGCGCCAGCAGGGACCTCTCTGGAAACACCATATATTTT | CASRDLSGNTIYF
TRBD2 | many | TRBJ2-5 | 13 | TRBV10-3 | TGTGCCATCAGCACAGGGACTAGCGGCGGGGAGTACTTC | CAISTGTSGGEYF
NA | NA | TRBJ2-2 | 13 | TRBV6-2/TRBV6-3 | TGTGCCAGCAGTTCCTCGAGAACCGGGGAGCTGTTTTTT | CASSSSRTGELFF
NA | NA | TRBJ2-1 | 14 | TRBV7-2 | TGTGCCAGCAGCTTAGGTACTAGCTCCGGTGAGCAGTTCTTC | CASSLGTSSGEQFF
NA | NA | TRBJ2-5 | 14 | TRBV7-2 | TGTGCCAGCAGGGCCGGGAGTTATGTCGAGACCCAGTACTTC | CASRAGSYVETQYF
NA | many | TRBJ2-1 | 13 | TRBV2 | TGTGCCAGCAGTGAATCGAGCGGCAATGAGCAGTTCTTC | CASSESSGNEQFF